The clone carrying this TCR beta chain has a handful of counts. Its specificity is not known. The source of the sample is a study of blood T cells in healthy people across ages. General observations from the study: The study lacked donor CMV status, which possibly confounded expanded clonotype changes. Relative to aged donors, long-lived donors carried more naive CD4+ cells and displayed higher diversity. Per million T cells, the diversity of TCR beta decreased roughly linearly as age advanced.

A sample-barcoded 5' primer and a J-beta primer mix were used in a second PCR of about 7 to 12 cycles. In TCRdb, the 5' RACE reads were re-called with MiXCR into one record per CDR3 protein. Of about 800,000 distinct CDR3 sequences in the sample, about 25% are singletons; the top ten hold roughly 3.5%. The germline V gene encodes CDR1 SGHTA and CDR2 FQGNSA. The CDR3 is 17 residues long. Unmatched junction bases numbered 7, after V lost 1 base and J lost 1 base. This same sample was also part of a study on T cells of mothers and their children. That study reports: A slight, non-significant increase in overlap was found for related mother-child pairs relative to unrelated pairs.

The sequence was obtained from a boy younger than 18 in good health. Input material: blood. The chain recombines TRBV7-2 with TRBJ2-7; TRBD2 matches at 10 bases. In DNA form, the CDR3 reads TGTGCCAGCAGCTTAGGTCTAGCGGGAGACGGATCCTACGAGCAGTACTTC. Translation: CASSLGLAGDGSYEQYF.